This entry lists 23 T cell receptor beta chains sequenced from one sample in a study of spatial heterogeneity in lung cancer. TCRdb analysed the 5' RACE reads with MiXCR anew, one entry per CDR3 protein. In the table there are about 36,000 distinct CDR3 sequences, about 7.6% of which are singletons. Time point reported: blood at routine non-recurrence follow-up after resection. The material was PBMCs, obtained at follow-up. The receptors were gathered from a male donor with early-stage non-small cell lung cancer.

This clonotype was detected a few times. The genes are TRBV2 and TRBJ2-1; a possible D gene is TRBD1 (5 bases). There are 13 residues in the CDR3. Trimming took 5 bases from V and 10 from J, leaving 15 bases between them. Germline CDR1 and CDR2: SNHLY and FYNNEI. CDR3: CASSFLQGREQFF. The CDR3 region has the DNA TGTGCCAGCAGTTTCCTCCAGGGCAGAGAGCAGTTCTTC.

In this sample, this clonotype turned up many times. V and J are TRBV3-1 and TRBJ2-3; 11 positions match TRBD2. The germline V gene has CDR1 LGHDT and CDR2 YNNKEL (reference sequence). The trim removed 1 base at V and 4 bases at J, leaving 7 bases unmatched. The CDR3 extends over 17 amino acids. Here the CDR3 reads CASSQAYSGGDADTQYF. CDR3 bases: TGTGCCAGCAGCCAAGCTTATAGCGGGGGGGACGCAGATACGCAGTATTTT.

This clonotype was counted at least ten times. The chain combines TRBV5-1 with TRBJ2-7, with D hard to call. CDR1 SGHRS and CDR2 YFSETQ come from the germline V gene. Trimming left V 3 bases short and J 3 bases short, with 13 bases between. The CDR3 consists of 14 residues. CDR3 residues: CASSSDPENYEQYF. CDR3 bases: TGCGCCAGCAGCTCTGACCCAGAAAACTACGAGCAGTACTTC.

V and J are TRBV6-5 and TRBJ1-4; 7 positions match TRBD1. Unmatched junction bases numbered 5, after V lost 2 bases and J lost 8 bases. This CDR3 contains 14 residues. From germline, CDR1 is MNHEY and CDR2 SVGAGI. Written as DNA, the CDR3 is TGTGCCAGCAGTTACGATTCGGACAGGGAAAAACTGTTTTTT. Translating gives CASSYDSDREKLFF.

This clonotype was observed many times. The chain carries TRBV5-1 and TRBJ2-5; 7 nucleotides line up with TRBD1. This CDR3 is built from 15 residues. After removal of 1 base from V and 2 bases from J, the junction contained 5 bases not matched to a gene. In germline, CDR1 is SGHRS, CDR2 YFSETQ. The CDR3 spells CASSLNRGYQETQYF. The CDR3 DNA is TGCGCCAGCAGCTTGAACAGGGGCTATCAAGAGACCCAGTACTTC. Drawing the rest from reference TRBV5-1 and TRBJ2-5, the complete variable domain is KAGVTQTPRYLIKTRGQQVTLSCSPISGHRSVSWYQQTPGQGLQFLFEYFSETQRNKGNFPGRFSGRQFSNSRSEMNVSTLELGDSALYLCASSLNRGYQETQYFGPGTRLLVL.

The chain uses TRBV5-1 and TRBJ2-2; D gene unclear. The V and J ends lost 1 base and 4 bases respectively, with 8 bases between them. Germline V lookup: CDR1 SGHRS, CDR2 YFSETQ. This CDR3 spans 14 amino acids. The CDR3 coding sequence is TGCGCCAGCAGCTTGCGGGTCGCCACCGGGGAGCTGTTTTTT. As protein: CASSLRVATGELFF. The entire variable domain, with the rest obtained from reference TRBV5-1 and TRBJ2-2, is as follows: KAGVTQTPRYLIKTRGQQVTLSCSPISGHRSVSWYQQTPGQGLQFLFEYFSETQRNKGNFPGRFSGRQFSNSRSEMNVSTLELGDSALYLCASSLRVATGELFFGEGSRLTVL.

This clonotype was seen ten or more times. This sequence joins TRBV12-3 or TRBV12-4 and TRBJ2-7, with 11 nucleotides matching TRBD1. The CDR3 is made up of 14 amino acids. The trim removed 5 bases at V and 2 bases at J, leaving 2 bases unmatched. Here the CDR3 reads CASSPGQGAYEQYF. DNA of the CDR3: TGTGCCAGCAGTCCGGGACAGGGGGCCTACGAGCAGTACTTC.

The rearrangement uses TRBV3-1 and TRBJ1-5; 10 nucleotides align to TRBD1. The CDR3 extends over 16 amino acids. Germline CDR1 LGHDT, CDR2 YNNKEL (reference sequence). V lost 1 base, J lost 3 bases, and 3 bases stayed unmatched. CDR3 bases: TGTGCCAGCAGCCAAGGGGGACAGGGGAACAATCAGCCCCAGCATTTT. It yields the protein CASSQGGQGNNQPQHF.

This clonotype was recorded many times. The rearrangement links TRBV5-1 to TRBJ1-3; TRBD1 might be the D (6 bases). CDR3 size: 16 residues. V shed 2 bases and J shed 0 bases, with 12 bases lying between them. CDR1 and CDR2 (germline): SGHRS, YFSETQ. CDR3 residues: CASSFGQLNSGNTIYF. The CDR3 DNA sequence: TGCGCCAGCAGCTTCGGACAGTTAAACTCTGGAAACACCATATATTTT.

This clonotype appeared a few times. Here the CDR3 reads CASSVSTGYQPQHF. DNA of the CDR3: TGTGCCAGCAGCGTATCGACAGGGTACCAGCCCCAGCATTTT. The V gene is TRBV7-9, the J gene TRBJ1-5; TRBD1 agrees at 7 bases. This CDR3 comprises 14 residues. CDR1 is SEHNR, CDR2 FQNEAQ, per germline (reference sequence). With 5 bases clipped from V and 7 bases from J, the junction kept 8 bases outside the gene matches. Using reference TRBV7-9 and TRBJ1-5 for the parts outside the CDR3, the full variable domain is DTGVSQNPRHKITKRGQNVTFRCDPISEHNRLYWYRQTLGQGPEFLTYFQNEAQLEKSRLLSDRFSAERPKGSFSTLEIQRTEQGDSAMYLCASSVSTGYQPQHFGDGTRLSIL.

The V call is TRBV7-2, the J call TRBJ1-6, with a tentative D call TRBD1 (6 bases). CDR1 and CDR2 from the germline V gene are SGHTA and FQGNSA. V was cut by 4 bases and J by 9 bases, with 10 bases left in between. The CDR3 sequence is 13 residues long. The CDR3 bases are TGTGCCAGCAGCTCGCAGGGGACTTCACCCCTCCACTTT. It specifies CASSSQGTSPLHF.

This clonotype was picked up many times. J is TRBJ2-3 and V is TRBV6-1; TRBD2 agrees at 8 bases. Per germline, CDR1 MNHNS and CDR2 SASEGT. The CDR3 runs to 16 residues. Trimming cost V 3 bases and J 4 bases; bases outside gene matches: 9. The CDR3 bases are TGTGCCAGCAGTGACCGGGAGGGGGGGACCTCAGATACGCAGTATTTT. Translation gives CASSDREGGTSDTQYF.

The V call is TRBV7-9, the J call TRBJ1-2; D is possibly TRBD1 (5 bases). The V gene lost 3 bases and the J gene lost 7 bases, with 15 bases spanning the gap. CDR3 length equals 14 residues. Germline-derived CDR1 and CDR2 are SEHNR and FQNEAQ (reference sequence). The CDR3 bases are TGTGCCAGCAGCTTGCACGCTTCTGGGGGTGGCTACACCTTC. Encoded protein: CASSLHASGGGYTF.

This clonotype was seen at least ten times. V is TRBV20-1 and J is TRBJ2-7, with a possible D match to TRBD1 (5 bases). This CDR3 comprises 13 residues. Germline V lookup: CDR1 DFQATT, CDR2 SNEGSKA (reference sequence). Trimming shortened V by 5 bases and J by 5 bases, and 16 bases separated the two germline ends. DNA for the CDR3: TGCAGTGCTCGTACAGGTTTCTCGGACGAGCAGTACTTC. This codes for CSARTGFSDEQYF.

This clonotype was recorded at least ten times. The rearrangement uses TRBV20-1 and TRBJ2-5, with TRBD2 matching over 9 bases. The germline V gene encodes CDR1 DFQATT and CDR2 SNEGSKA (reference sequence). CDR3 length equals 14 residues. V lost 6 bases, J lost 5 bases, and 10 bases stayed unmatched. The CDR3 spells CSAPSSGVRETQYF. In nucleotides, the CDR3 is TGCAGTGCCCCGTCTAGCGGGGTACGGGAGACCCAGTACTTC.

This clonotype was seen ten or more times. V is TRBV7-9 and J is TRBJ2-2, with D hard to call. V was shortened by 6 bases and J by 6 bases, with 14 bases between the two germline ends. The CDR3 has 14 amino acids. The germline gives CDR1 SEHNR, CDR2 FQNEAQ (reference sequence). The CDR3 coding sequence is TGTGCCAGCAGTCTTGTGCCCCGATCCGGGGAGCTGTTTTTT. Its translation: CASSLVPRSGELFF.

This clonotype was counted at least ten times. V usage is TRBV29-1 and J usage is TRBJ2-3, with 9 positions matching TRBD1. Germline V gives CDR1 SQVTM, CDR2 ANQGSEA. CDR3 size: 14 residues. Trimming cost V 3 bases and J 3 bases; bases outside gene matches: 4. The CDR3 loop reads CSVETGTGTDTQYF. In DNA, the CDR3 is TGCAGCGTTGAGACCGGGACAGGGACAGATACGCAGTATTTT.

This chain links TRBV29-1 with TRBJ1-1; a possible D gene is TRBD1 (6 bases). CDR3 size: 13 residues. From germline, CDR1 is SQVTM and CDR2 ANQGSEA. V was clipped by 3 bases and J by 2 bases, with 10 bases between them. CDR3: CSVDEGQNTEAFF. CDR3 DNA sequence: TGCAGCGTTGATGAGGGACAAAACACTGAAGCTTTCTTT.

Many counts were recorded for this clonotype. The J gene is TRBJ2-1, the V gene TRBV20-1, with D possibly being TRBD2 (5 bases). This CDR3 has 12 amino acids. CDR1 DFQATT and CDR2 SNEGSKA come from the germline V gene (reference sequence). Trimming left V 3 bases short and J 7 bases short, with 10 bases between. The CDR3 protein is CSARWRKNEQFF. The CDR3 DNA reads TGCAGTGCTAGGTGGAGGAAGAATGAGCAGTTCTTC.

The table lists this clonotype with many counts. The CDR3 reads CASSPRKGGGQETQYF. For the CDR3, the DNA is TGTGCCAGCAGCCCACGTAAGGGGGGGGGCCAAGAGACCCAGTACTTC. The V call is TRBV11-2, the J call TRBJ2-5, with D perhaps TRBD2 (7 bases). The CDR3 spans 16 residues. The germline V gene has CDR1 SGHAT and CDR2 FQNNGV. Trimming stripped 5 bases from V and 1 base from J, with 17 bases between.

In regard to this clonotype: Since a much larger clone is just one base distant, this may be a read error. This chain connects TRBV11-2 to TRBJ2-3; D unclear. The length of the CDR3 is 14 residues. Per the germline V gene, CDR1 is SGHAT and CDR2 is FQNNGV. For the CDR3, the DNA is TGTGCCAGCAACGGACCCCAAAGCACAGATACGCTGTATTTT. This codes for CASNGPQSTDTLYF.

This clonotype was picked up many times. The chain carries TRBV11-2 and TRBJ2-1; 11 nucleotides align to TRBD2. The J segment lost 8 bases and the V segment lost 5 bases, leaving 8 bases of the junction unmatched. Looked up from germline, CDR1 is SGHAT and CDR2 is FQNNGV. CDR3 length: 15 residues. Here the CDR3 reads CASSLQGLAAHEQFF. CDR3 coding DNA: TGTGCCAGCAGCCTTCAGGGACTAGCGGCCCATGAGCAGTTCTTC.

This clonotype was recorded many times. The rearrangement links TRBV19 to TRBJ1-1; a possible D gene is TRBD1 (5 bases). The V gene's germline CDR1 is LNHDA and CDR2 SQIVND (reference sequence). The V end lost 5 bases, the J end lost 3 bases, and 19 bases lay between the germline ends. CDR3 length: 16 amino acids. DNA for the CDR3: TGTGCCAGTAGTTCGGTGGAGGGGTCGAGGTACACTGAAGCTTTCTTT. Encoded protein: CASSSVEGSRYTEAFF. The whole variable domain, filled in from reference TRBV19 and TRBJ1-1, reads DGGITQSPKYLFRKEGQNVTLSCEQNLNHDAMYWYRQDPGQGLRLIYYSQIVNDFQKGDIAEGYSVSREKKESFPLTVTSAQKNPTAFYLCASSSVEGSRYTEAFFGQGTRLTVV.